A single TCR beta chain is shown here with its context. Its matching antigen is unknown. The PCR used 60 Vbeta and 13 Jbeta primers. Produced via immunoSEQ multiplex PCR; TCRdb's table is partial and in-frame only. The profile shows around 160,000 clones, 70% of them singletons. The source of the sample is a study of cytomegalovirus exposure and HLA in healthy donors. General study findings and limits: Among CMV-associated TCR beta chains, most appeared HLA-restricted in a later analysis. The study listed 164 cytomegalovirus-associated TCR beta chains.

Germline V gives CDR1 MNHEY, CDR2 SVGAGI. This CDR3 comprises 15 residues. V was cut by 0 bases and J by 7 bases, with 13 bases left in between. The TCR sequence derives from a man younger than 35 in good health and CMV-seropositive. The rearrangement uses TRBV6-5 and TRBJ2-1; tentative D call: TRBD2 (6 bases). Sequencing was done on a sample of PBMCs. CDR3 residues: CASSYSPGVVNEQFF. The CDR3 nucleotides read TGTGCCAGCAGTTACTCCCCGGGAGTAGTGAATGAGCAGTTCTTC.